This passage covers 4 T cell receptor beta chains from one sample sequenced in a study of T cells in Graves' hyperthyroidism and ophthalmopathy (dated by TCRdb to about 2019). Receptor amplification or capture employed multiplex PCR. Sequencer: Illumina HiSeq 2000. The TCR beta CDR3 regions were amplified from the RNA transcripts. For the first round of RT-PCR on the TCR CDR3, the HTBI primer set was used together with the Qiagen OneStep RT-PCR kit. TCRdb redid the processing of the public reads, applying fastp at Q25 and MiXCR, and retained in-frame beta chains. When rows share a CDR3 protein, they turn into one entry using the most common DNA and genes. This sample is represented by some 690,000 distinct CDR3 sequences; around 16% of them were singletons. The ten biggest clones cover 15% of the sample. Sequencing was carried out using blood. These receptors were taken from a man aged 50 or older with Graves' hyperthyroidism.

The rearrangement links TRBV28 to TRBJ2-4; TRBD2 is a possible D gene (6 bases). The germline CDR1 and CDR2 sequences are MDHEN and SYDVKM. Trimming shortened V by 5 bases and J by 2 bases, and 7 bases separated the two germline ends. This CDR3 is built from 13 residues. CDR3 sequence (DNA): TGTGCCAGCAGTCTAGCGTCCAAAAACATTCAGTACTTC. Protein sequence: CASSLASKNIQYF.

The chain recombines TRBV11-2 with TRBJ2-3; D gene unclear. V was clipped by 0 bases and J by 0 bases, with 10 bases between them. Germline CDR1 SGHAT, CDR2 FQNNGV. This CDR3 comprises 16 residues. The CDR3, as DNA: TGTGCCAGCAGCTTAGATTGGGGATTGAGCACAGATACGCAGTATTTT. Encoded protein: CASSLDWGLSTDTQYF.

This clonotype was counted at least ten times. This chain links TRBV27 with TRBJ2-3, with TRBD2 matching over 10 bases. The CDR3 consists of 16 residues. V shed 1 base and J 0 bases; nucleotides not matched to a gene: 1. Germline V gene data show CDR1 as MNHEY and CDR2 as SMNVEV (reference sequence). The CDR3 DNA follows: TGTGCCAGCAGTTTATGGACTAGCGGTAGCACAGATACGCAGTATTTT. Protein product: CASSLWTSGSTDTQYF.

A note on this clonotype: The conserved phenylalanine or tryptophan is not found at the CDR3 terminus, so this likely reflects a read error. The chain combines TRBV5-1 with TRBJ1-1; possible D gene TRBD1, 6 bases. Germline lookup yields CDR1 SGHRS and CDR2 YFSETQ. The CDR3 is 12 amino acids. V lost 4 bases and J lost 6, with 10 bases in between. The CDR3 loop reads CASSLGGPEAFV. CDR3 coding DNA: TGCGCCAGCAGCCTGGGGGGGCCTGAAGCTTTCGTT.